The 31 T cell receptor beta chains below were found in one sample sequenced in a study of cytomegalovirus exposure and HLA in healthy donors. The primer mix had 60 Vbeta and 13 Jbeta primers. Produced via immunoSEQ multiplex PCR; TCRdb's table is partial and in-frame only. The sample lists approximately 160,000 clones; under 85% were seen once. Sequencing input: PBMCs. The receptors come from a man between 18 and 29 years old in good health and CMV-seronegative.

The gene calls are TRBV9 and TRBJ1-2; 9 bases map to TRBD1. After removal of 4 bases from V and 3 bases from J, the junction contained 4 bases not matched to a gene. This CDR3 is built from 14 residues. Looked up from germline, CDR1 is SGDLS and CDR2 is YYNGEE. The CDR3 DNA sequence: TGTGCCAGCAGCTTACGGGACAGGGACTATGGCTACACCTTC. Its translation: CASSLRDRDYGYTF.

This clone has more than one count but fewer than ten. This chain uses TRBV19 with TRBJ1-1; a weak D match, TRBD1 (5 bases). Trimming shortened V by 7 bases and J by 0 bases, and 12 bases separated the two germline ends. CDR1 LNHDA and CDR2 SQIVND come from the germline V gene (reference sequence). The CDR3 spans 14 residues. The CDR3 bases are TGTGCCAGTATGGAGACAGAGTTGAACACTGAAGCTTTCTTT. It yields the protein CASMETELNTEAFF.

The V and J genes are TRBV2 and TRBJ2-7, with D perhaps matching TRBD1 (5 bases). Trimming shortened V by 0 bases and J by 1 base, and 13 bases separated the two germline ends. The CDR3 totals 16 residues. Germline CDR1 SNHLY, CDR2 FYNNEI. The CDR3: CASSEAWGSNSYEQYF. The CDR3 DNA is TGTGCCAGCAGTGAAGCTTGGGGCTCCAATTCCTACGAGCAGTACTTC. The full variable domain, its missing parts supplied by reference TRBV2 and TRBJ2-7, is EPEVTQTPSHQVTQMGQEVILRCVPISNHLYFYWYRQILGQKVEFLVSFYNNEISEKSEIFDDQFSVERPDGSNFTLKIRSTKLEDSAMYFCASSEAWGSNSYEQYFGPGTRLTVT.

The V call is TRBV7-9, the J call TRBJ2-5, with 15 nucleotides matching TRBD2. The CDR3 covers 18 residues. J was trimmed by 7 bases and V by 4 bases; bases with no gene match: 13. The germline V gene has CDR1 SEHNR and CDR2 FQNEAQ (reference sequence). CDR3 nucleotides: TGTGCCAGCAGCTACGGACTAGCGGGGGGGTTGGGCTCCGGGACCCAGTACTTC. It specifies CASSYGLAGGLGSGTQYF.

This chain connects TRBV11-1 to TRBJ1-1; 7 nucleotides align to TRBD1. The germline V gene has CDR1 SGHAT and CDR2 FQDESV (reference sequence). There are 15 residues in the CDR3. Unmatched junction bases numbered 9, after V lost 4 bases and J lost 4 bases. The CDR3 is CASSSPVTGATEAFF. The CDR3, as DNA: TGTGCCAGCAGCTCGCCGGTCACAGGGGCCACTGAAGCTTTCTTT.

The chain is built from TRBV29-1 and TRBJ1-1; no firm D call. The CDR3 has 14 amino acids. With 1 base removed from V and 0 bases from J, the gap between germline ends came to 9 bases. Germline CDR1 is SQVTM and CDR2 is ANQGSEA. CDR3 DNA sequence: TGCAGCGTTGAAGGGCGGTTAATGAACACTGAAGCTTTCTTT. Amino acids: CSVEGRLMNTEAFF.

V is TRBV18 and J is TRBJ1-6; 8 bases map to TRBD1. After removal of 3 bases from V and 7 bases from J, the junction contained 5 bases not matched to a gene. Germline CDR1 is KGHSH and CDR2 is LQKENI. The CDR3 is 15 amino acids. CDR3 loop: CASSPDRAKNSPLHF. DNA of the CDR3: TGTGCCAGCTCACCGGACAGGGCGAAAAATTCACCCCTCCACTTT.

CDR3 residues: CASSVDSLYEQYF. CDR3 bases: TGTGCCAGCAGTGTCGACTCCCTTTACGAGCAGTACTTC. The V call is TRBV2, the J call TRBJ2-7; D unclear. The V gene's germline CDR1 is SNHLY and CDR2 FYNNEI. This CDR3 has 13 residues. Trimming cost V 4 bases and J 4 bases, with 11 bases left between them.

This chain uses TRBV18 with TRBJ1-2, with 7 bases that match TRBD1. The V gene end was trimmed by 0 bases and the J gene end by 5 bases; junction bases not matched to a gene: 6. The CDR3 is 15 residues long. The V gene's germline CDR1 is KGHSH and CDR2 LQKENI. The CDR3: CASSPPGDSVYGYTF. CDR3 bases: TGTGCCAGCTCACCACCCGGGGACAGCGTATATGGCTACACCTTC.

CDR3 bases: TGTGCCAGCACCCGACAGGGAGTCTTAGGCGAGCAGTACTTC. Encoded protein: CASTRQGVLGEQYF. V and J are TRBV6-1 and TRBJ2-7; TRBD1 agrees at 7 bases. Germline values: CDR1 MNHNS, CDR2 SASEGT. The ends lost 7 bases at V and 6 bases at J; junction bases unmatched: 12. This CDR3 is built from 14 residues.

This clone was detected only a few times. This chain joins TRBV5-6 and TRBJ2-5, with TRBD1 matching over 9 bases. Losses at the gene ends were 9 bases for V and 5 bases for J; bases not matched to a gene: 11. Germline-derived CDR1 and CDR2 are SGHDT and YYEEEE. The CDR3 extends over 14 amino acids. The CDR3 DNA sequence: TGTGCCACCGGGACAGGGTTCCATGGCGAGACCCAGTACTTC. This gives the protein CATGTGFHGETQYF.

V and J are TRBV28 and TRBJ1-2, with D maybe TRBD1 (5 bases). This CDR3 has 16 amino acids. Germline lookup yields CDR1 MDHEN and CDR2 SYDVKM. V was cut by 3 bases and J by 5 bases, with 19 bases left in between. CDR3 nucleotides: TGTGCCAGCAGTTTGAGCGGGGCTCCCAACTTATATGGCTACACCTTC. This codes for CASSLSGAPNLYGYTF.

This chain connects TRBV28 to TRBJ2-5; no definite D call. The CDR3 has 15 residues. Trimming pared 1 base from V and 2 bases from J, leaving 11 bases between. CDR1 and CDR2 from the germline V gene are MDHEN and SYDVKM. The CDR3 nucleotides are TGTGCCAGCAGTTTATTCCAAGAGGTACAAGAGACCCAGTACTTC. Translated, it gives CASSLFQEVQETQYF.

The rearrangement uses TRBV6-5 and TRBJ1-2, with TRBD1 matching 9 bases. The germline V gene has CDR1 MNHEY and CDR2 SVGAGI. The V segment lost 4 bases and the J segment 8 bases; nucleotides outside the gene matches: 5. The CDR3 is 13 amino acids. The CDR3 is CASSSFTGGGYTF. In DNA form, the CDR3 reads TGTGCCAGCAGTTCCTTTACAGGGGGCGGCTACACCTTC.

This clone was observed once. The same CDR3 also results from other DNA sequences found in this sample. The chain has TRBV9 and TRBJ2-1, with 9 bases aligning to TRBD2. The J segment lost 4 bases and the V segment lost 0 bases, leaving 2 bases of the junction unmatched. Germline CDR1 is SGDLS and CDR2 is YYNGEE. This CDR3 is 15 amino acids long. CDR3 in amino acids: CASSVGGGVYNEQFF. The CDR3 DNA follows: TGTGCCAGCAGCGTAGGCGGGGGGGTTTACAATGAGCAGTTCTTC. Drawing the rest from reference TRBV9 and TRBJ2-1, the complete variable domain is DSGVTQTPKHLITATGQRVTLRCSPRSGDLSVYWYQQSLDQGLQFLIQYYNGEERAKGNILERFSAQQFPDLHSELNLSSLELGDSALYFCASSVGGGVYNEQFFGPGTRLTVL.

The DNA of the CDR3 is TGTGCCAGCAGTGAAGCGCGGGGGGGGCTGGGAGAGCAGTACTTC. The encoded protein is CASSEARGGLGEQYF. The chain employs TRBV6-1 and TRBJ2-7; 9 bases align to TRBD2. Losses at the gene ends were 0 bases for V and 7 bases for J; bases not matched to a gene: 7. Germline loops: CDR1 MNHNS, CDR2 SASEGT. CDR3 length: 15 amino acids.

The chain recombines TRBV7-2 with TRBJ2-6; 11 positions agree with TRBD2. J lost 0 bases, V lost 5 bases, and 6 bases had no gene match. Per the germline V gene, CDR1 is SGHTA and CDR2 is FQGNSA. This CDR3 has 18 amino acids. The CDR3 region has the DNA TGTGCCAGCAGCCCCTCGACTAGCGGGGTCTCTGGGGCCAACGTCCTGACTTTC. It translates to CASSPSTSGVSGANVLTF.

V gene TRBV19 combines with J gene TRBJ1-6; a weak D match, TRBD1 (5 bases). The CDR3 has 16 amino acids. V gave up 11 bases and J gave up 8 bases, with 25 bases separating them. CDR1 is LNHDA and CDR2 is SQIVND in the germline V gene (reference sequence). DNA of the CDR3: TGTGCCCGCCGGAGCGGGGCCTCGCCCCGGGATTCACCCCTCCACTTT. This codes for CARRSGASPRDSPLHF.

This sequence joins TRBV6-4 and TRBJ1-2; no clear D gene. Germline V gives CDR1 MRHNA, CDR2 SNTAGT. This CDR3 contains 11 residues. V dropped 6 bases and J dropped 8 bases, with 10 bases sitting between them. In DNA form, the CDR3 reads TGTGCCAGCAGGAATTCAGGCGGCTACACCTTC. Amino acid sequence: CASRNSGGYTF.

The chain uses TRBV11-3 and TRBJ2-1; TRBD2 agrees at 7 bases. Germline V gene sequence: CDR1 SGHNT, CDR2 YENEEA. The CDR3 consists of 17 residues. The trim removed 0 bases at V and 7 bases at J, leaving 12 bases unmatched. The CDR3 bases are TGTGCCAGCAGCTTAGAGTTTAAGCTGCTAGCGGCGAATGAGCAGTTCTTC. Translation: CASSLEFKLLAANEQFF.

The chain uses TRBV18 and TRBJ2-3; perhaps TRBD1 as D (6 bases). Trimming took off 4 bases at V and 3 bases at J, with 14 bases between the two ends. The germline CDR1 and CDR2 sequences are KGHSH and LQKENI. The CDR3 has 15 residues. CDR3 DNA: TGTGCCAGCTCACAGCCCAGGGGATTGACAGATACGCAGTATTTT. It yields the protein CASSQPRGLTDTQYF.

The chain uses TRBV6-1 and TRBJ2-4; D remains unclear. Trimming cost V 5 bases and J 0 bases, with 8 bases left between them. From germline, CDR1 is MNHNS and CDR2 SASEGT. CDR3 length: 14 residues. The CDR3, as DNA: TGTGCCAGCAGTCACTCAATAGCCAAAAACATTCAGTACTTC. Translated: CASSHSIAKNIQYF.

The V gene is TRBV29-1, the J gene TRBJ2-1; TRBD1 agrees at 9 bases. This CDR3 has 13 residues. The germline V gene encodes CDR1 SQVTM and CDR2 ANQGSEA. V gave up 6 bases and J gave up 0 bases; unmatched junction bases: 0. The CDR3 DNA is TGCAGCGTGACAGGGGGCTCCTACAATGAGCAGTTCTTC. Translated: CSVTGGSYNEQFF.

The chain is built from TRBV27 and TRBJ2-3, with D possibly TRBD2 on 7 matching bases. V was shortened by 3 bases and J by 2 bases, with 15 bases between the two germline ends. Germline V gives CDR1 MNHEY, CDR2 SMNVEV (reference sequence). CDR3 length: 16 residues. CDR3 coding DNA: TGTGCCAGCAGTTTCCATCTCGGGGGGCCCACAGATACGCAGTATTTT. It encodes CASSFHLGGPTDTQYF.

The chain couples TRBV7-9 to TRBJ1-4; the D is unclear. Germline CDR1 SEHNR, CDR2 FQNEAQ (reference sequence). The CDR3 is 15 residues long. The germline V and J ends were trimmed by 1 base and 0 bases, with 6 bases remaining between them. The CDR3 sequence: CASSLEASTNEKLFF. The CDR3 region has the DNA TGTGCCAGCAGCTTAGAAGCGTCAACTAATGAAAAACTGTTTTTT.

The chain uses TRBV6-5 and TRBJ2-7; perhaps TRBD2 as D (5 bases). This CDR3 is 14 amino acids long. Germline CDR1 is MNHEY and CDR2 is SVGAGI. The V end lost 0 bases, the J end lost 7 bases, and 13 bases lay between the germline ends. The CDR3 loop reads CASSYSSKREEQYF. The CDR3 DNA follows: TGTGCCAGCAGTTACTCGTCGAAAAGGGAGGAGCAGTACTTC.

V usage is TRBV6-1 and J usage is TRBJ1-2, with 7 bases fitting TRBD1. Unmatched junction bases numbered 6, after V lost 4 bases and J lost 4 bases. This CDR3 is 14 amino acids long. From germline, CDR1 is MNHNS and CDR2 SASEGT. The CDR3 nucleotides read TGTGCCAGCAGTGTAACAGGGGTTGGCTATGGCTACACCTTC. It is translated as CASSVTGVGYGYTF.

The chain carries TRBV27 and TRBJ2-7; the D gene is possibly TRBD1 (6 bases). Germline V gives CDR1 MNHEY, CDR2 SMNVEV (reference sequence). The CDR3 covers 19 residues. The V gene lost 0 bases and the J gene lost 3 bases, with 24 bases spanning the gap. The CDR3 DNA is TGTGCCAGCAGTTTATCGGGGGCGATTGACAGCTCTAATGTCTACGAGCAGTACTTC. Translated, it gives CASSLSGAIDSSNVYEQYF.

Only a few counts were recorded for this clone. The chain is built from TRBV5-1 and TRBJ2-7; TRBD2 aligns across 7 bases. V was clipped by 5 bases and J by 7 bases; unmatched bases: 9. CDR3 length equals 13 residues. Germline assignment: CDR1 SGHRS and CDR2 YFSETQ. This CDR3 is CASRASGAGEQYF. The CDR3 nucleotides are TGCGCCAGCAGGGCCAGCGGGGCGGGGGAGCAGTACTTC.

The V gene is TRBV7-2, the J gene TRBJ1-5; D gene uncertain. The CDR3 covers 14 residues. Per germline, CDR1 SGHTA and CDR2 FQGNSA. Trimming took 1 base from V and 0 from J, leaving 4 bases between them. CDR3 nucleotides: TGTGCCAGCAGCTTAGGTCATAGCAATCAGCCCCAGCATTTT. Translation gives CASSLGHSNQPQHF.

The rearrangement links TRBV5-6 to TRBJ1-3, with 8 positions matching TRBD1. This CDR3 region has 15 residues. The V gene's germline CDR1 is SGHDT and CDR2 YYEEEE. J was trimmed by 0 bases and V by 3 bases; bases with no gene match: 2. The CDR3 bases are TGTGCCAGCAGCTACACAGGGGGCTCTGGAAACACCATATATTTT. Translation: CASSYTGGSGNTIYF.